Below, 10 T cell receptor beta chains from the same sample are listed, as sequenced in a study of CD8 T cells in Susac syndrome. A quantity of about 0.45 to 1 ug RNA underwent reverse transcription using random hexamers. In TCRdb, the immunoSEQ multiplex PCR reads were re-called with MiXCR into one record per CDR3 protein. The data hold about 180,000 distinct CDR3 sequences, with approximately 95% observed a single time. Material for sequencing was CD4+ T cells from PBMCs. The receptors here all came from a human donor with multiple sclerosis.

The chain employs TRBV29-1 and TRBJ1-1; possible D gene TRBD1, 6 bases. CDR3 length equals 11 residues. The germline gives CDR1 SQVTM, CDR2 ANQGSEA. With 8 bases removed from V and 0 bases from J, the gap between germline ends came to 7 bases. The CDR3 region has the DNA TGCAGCTGGACAGTGAACACTGAAGCTTTCTTT. Encoded protein: CSWTVNTEAFF.

This clonotype was found a few times. V gene TRBV20-1 combines with J gene TRBJ2-5; 8 bases map to TRBD1. Trimming removed 5 bases from V and 2 bases from J; junction bases left unmatched: 1. CDR3 size: 12 residues. From germline, CDR1 is DFQATT and CDR2 SNEGSKA (reference sequence). The DNA of the CDR3 is TGCAGTGCTCGACAGGGGCAAGAGACCCAGTACTTC. Translating gives CSARQGQETQYF.

The chain has TRBV20-1 and TRBJ2-1; D may match TRBD1 or TRBD2 (5 bases each). The CDR3 length is 16 residues. Trimming pared 1 base from V and 2 bases from J, leaving 15 bases between. CDR1 and CDR2 (germline): DFQATT, SNEGSKA (reference sequence). The CDR3 here is CSARVGPGRTYNEQFF. CDR3 nucleotides: TGCAGTGCTAGAGTGGGGCCGGGACGGACCTACAATGAGCAGTTCTTC.

The V gene is TRBV20-1, the J gene TRBJ2-3; 9 positions match TRBD2. The CDR3 extends over 15 amino acids. Unmatched junction bases numbered 13, after V lost 6 bases and J lost 6 bases. Germline CDR1 DFQATT, CDR2 SNEGSKA (reference sequence). This chain's CDR3 is CSAGLLAGNGDTQYF. The CDR3 DNA is TGCAGTGCCGGCCTCCTAGCGGGGAACGGGGATACGCAGTATTTT.

The J gene is TRBJ1-1, the V gene TRBV30; TRBD1 aligns across 12 bases. Per germline, CDR1 GTSNPN and CDR2 SVGIG (reference sequence). The V and J ends lost 4 bases and 1 base, in that order; junction bases with no gene match: 4. This CDR3 is built from 15 residues. The CDR3 spells CAWKGTGGKNTEAFF. The CDR3 DNA sequence: TGTGCCTGGAAAGGGACAGGGGGCAAGAACACTGAAGCTTTCTTT. The variable domain in full, completed from reference TRBV30 and TRBJ1-1, reads SQTIHQWPATLVQPVGSPLSLECTVEGTSNPNLYWYRQAAGRGLQLLFYSVGIGQISSEVPQNLSASRPQDRQFILSSKKLLLSDSGFYLCAWKGTGGKNTEAFFGQGTRLTVV.

The rearrangement links TRBV27 to TRBJ1-2; D is unresolved. Germline assignment: CDR1 MNHEY and CDR2 SMNVEV (reference sequence). V was cut by 8 bases and J by 0 bases, with 10 bases left in between. The CDR3 extends over 13 amino acids. This chain's CDR3 is CASGSRTNYGYTF. CDR3 nucleotide sequence: TGTGCCAGCGGGAGTAGAACTAACTATGGCTACACCTTC.

J is TRBJ2-1 and V is TRBV30; D is unclear. This CDR3 is 14 amino acids long. Germline loops: CDR1 GTSNPN, CDR2 SVGIG (reference sequence). The V end was cut by 4 bases, the J end by 12 bases, with 22 bases between. The CDR3 sequence is CAWTVHLTSKPQFF. CDR3 nucleotides: TGTGCCTGGACTGTACACCTGACCTCCAAGCCGCAGTTCTTC.

The chain couples TRBV6-6 to TRBJ2-7; D gene uncertain. This CDR3 spans 11 amino acids. Germline CDR1 MNHNY, CDR2 SVGAGI (reference sequence). With 6 bases removed from V and 7 bases from J, the gap between germline ends came to 10 bases. In nucleotides, the CDR3 is TGTGCCAGCAGCCAGATGGGGGAGCAGTACTTC. This codes for CASSQMGEQYF.

This clonotype was recorded only once. The chain carries TRBV29-1 and TRBJ2-3; 8 bases agree with TRBD2. Germline V CDR1 and CDR2: SQVTM, ANQGSEA. Losses at the gene ends were 3 bases for V and 5 bases for J; bases not matched to a gene: 4. The CDR3 is made up of 13 amino acids. The CDR3 DNA reads as TGCAGCGTTGAGACGGGACTAGGAGATACGCAGTATTTT. This sequence encodes CSVETGLGDTQYF.

The chain recombines TRBV27 with TRBJ1-5, with 8 positions matching TRBD1. From germline, CDR1 is MNHEY and CDR2 SMNVEV (reference sequence). The V gene end was trimmed by 6 bases and the J gene end by 6 bases; junction bases not matched to a gene: 10. The CDR3 spans 15 residues. As DNA, the CDR3 is TGTGCCAGCAGATCGCTCGGACAGGGATTTCAGCCCCAGCATTTT. The encoded protein is CASRSLGQGFQPQHF.